Below, 12 T cell receptor beta chains from the same sample are listed, as sequenced in a study of shared clonotypes between healthy human individuals. Some clones are missing from TCRdb's copy, which holds only in-frame ones; the method was immunoSEQ multiplex PCR. The table records 550,000 to 850,000 clones, around 67% of them present only once. Source material: memory CD4+ T cells sorted from blood. Subset: CD45RA-negative fraction. The source is a woman aged 30 to 39 in good health.

This clone has only one observation. The rearrangement joins TRBV7-9 to TRBJ2-5; D perhaps matches TRBD1 (5 bases). This CDR3 is built from 15 residues. CDR1 is SEHNR and CDR2 is FQNEAQ in the germline V gene (reference sequence). Trimming cost V 5 bases and J 1 base, with 14 bases left between them. CDR3 sequence reads: CASSVGWGPQETQYF. In nucleotides, the CDR3 is TGTGCCAGCAGCGTCGGTTGGGGCCCCCAAGAGACCCAGTACTTC.

The V gene is TRBV4-1, the J gene TRBJ1-2, with TRBD1 identical over 9 bases. The CDR3 consists of 15 residues. The germline CDR1 and CDR2 sequences are MGHRA and YSYEKL. V was clipped by 4 bases and J by 1 base; unmatched bases: 4. CDR3: CASSPKGQGNYGYTF. In DNA, the CDR3 is TGCGCCAGCAGCCCTAAGGGACAGGGTAACTATGGCTACACCTTC.

The rearrangement links TRBV28 to TRBJ1-6; D unresolved. The CDR3 loop spans 16 amino acids. Germline values: CDR1 MDHEN, CDR2 SYDVKM. The V and J ends lost 5 bases and 9 bases respectively, with 20 bases between them. This CDR3 reads CASSKLRRTPASPLHF. Written as DNA, the CDR3 is TGTGCCAGCAGTAAGCTACGTCGGACCCCTGCTTCACCCCTCCACTTT.

The V gene is TRBV7-2, the J gene TRBJ2-7; D gene unclear. Trimming took 1 base from V and 7 from J, leaving 14 bases between them. The CDR3 is 14 residues long. CDR1 and CDR2 from the germline V gene are SGHTA and FQGNSA. Here the CDR3 reads CASSLGVVLAEQYF. The CDR3 nucleotides read TGTGCCAGCAGCTTAGGGGTAGTACTCGCGGAGCAGTACTTC. Looking up the rest from reference TRBV7-2 and TRBJ2-7 gives the full variable domain: GAGVSQSPSNKVTEKGKDVELRCDPISGHTALYWYRQSLGQGLEFLIYFQGNSAPDKSGLPSDRFSAERTGGSVSTLTIQRTQQEDSAVYLCASSLGVVLAEQYFGPGTRLTVT.

V usage is TRBV25-1 and J usage is TRBJ2-1; TRBD2 matches 7 bases. The germline CDR1 and CDR2 sequences are MGHDK and SYGVNS. CDR3 length: 18 amino acids. The ends lost 4 bases at V and 0 bases at J; junction bases unmatched: 12. CDR3 loop: CASSVPEGTKSSYNEQFF. CDR3 nucleotides: TGTGCCAGCAGTGTCCCGGAGGGGACTAAGAGCTCCTACAATGAGCAGTTCTTC.

This chain joins TRBV10-1 and TRBJ1-1; D is undetermined. The CDR3 is 13 amino acids. The V gene lost 2 bases and the J gene lost 1 base, with 5 bases spanning the gap. The germline V gene encodes CDR1 WNHNN and CDR2 SYGVQD (reference sequence). The CDR3 DNA follows: TGCGCCAGCAGTGAGCAGGAGAACACTGAAGCTTTCTTT. Protein product: CASSEQENTEAFF.

This chain uses TRBV29-1 with TRBJ2-1; perhaps TRBD2 as D (5 bases). The CDR3 is 13 residues long. Deletions cut 1 base from V and 6 bases from J, with 10 bases between. Germline CDR1 is SQVTM and CDR2 is ANQGSEA. DNA of the CDR3: TGCAGCGTTGAAGCATCGAGCGGCAATGAGCAGTTCTTC. The encoded protein is CSVEASSGNEQFF.

This chain links TRBV6-6 with TRBJ1-4; D is unresolved. V shed 6 bases and J shed 5 bases, with 10 bases lying between them. CDR3 length: 13 amino acids. Germline loops: CDR1 MNHNY, CDR2 SVGAGI (reference sequence). The CDR3 bases are TGTGCCAGCAGATCCGATTTGAATGAAAAACTGTTTTTT. It specifies CASRSDLNEKLFF.

The rearrangement links TRBV19 to TRBJ2-6; D unresolved. CDR1 is LNHDA, CDR2 SQIVND, per germline (reference sequence). Between the trimmed V and J ends, which lost 6 bases and 0 bases, there was a span of 3 bases. CDR3 length equals 13 residues. Written as DNA, the CDR3 is TGTGCCAGTAGCGACTCTGGGGCCAACGTCCTGACTTTC. Translated: CASSDSGANVLTF.

This chain joins TRBV5-4 and TRBJ2-1; D could derive from TRBD1 or TRBD2 (6 bases each). CDR3 size: 15 residues. Germline CDR1 and CDR2: SGHNT and YYREEE (reference sequence). Trimming took off 0 bases at V and 8 bases at J, with 15 bases between the two ends. The CDR3 coding sequence is TGTGCCAGCAGCTTGGGCTGGAGGGGGATGGATGAGCAGTTCTTC. It encodes CASSLGWRGMDEQFF.

This clone appeared once. The genes are TRBV10-1 and TRBJ2-1; 10 bases map to TRBD1. Germline-derived CDR1 and CDR2 are WNHNN and SYGVQD (reference sequence). Trimming removed 1 base from V and 5 bases from J; junction bases left unmatched: 5. CDR3 length: 16 amino acids. CDR3 sequence (DNA): TGCGCCAGCAGTGAGTGGGGGACAGGGGCCGACAATGAGCAGTTCTTC. Residues: CASSEWGTGADNEQFF.

The gene calls are TRBV5-1 and TRBJ1-2; no clear D gene. There are 13 residues in the CDR3. Trimming pared 7 bases from V and 7 bases from J, leaving 17 bases between. Germline CDR1 is SGHRS and CDR2 is YFSETQ. This chain's CDR3 is CASGERQGGGYTF. Here the CDR3 DNA reads TGCGCCAGCGGAGAGCGGCAAGGCGGTGGCTACACCTTC.